This TCR beta chain was recorded in a study of blood T cell repertoires in COVID-19. Original processing methods: Amplification from reference gene primers served as the basis for estimated nucleated cell counts. Data came from immunoSEQ multiplex PCR; TCRdb stores just in-frame clones and leaves some out. That table supplies the V and J calls and clone size; D and trimming were determined from the DNA. This sample has more than 250,000 clones; around 78% occur once, and the top ten carry less than 6%. This CDR3 comprises 15 residues. The germline gives CDR1 SGDLS, CDR2 YYNGEE. The J segment lost 6 bases and the V segment lost 3 bases, leaving 8 bases of the junction unmatched. In this sample, this clone turned up once.

The chain combines TRBV9 with TRBJ2-2, with TRBD1 matching over 7 bases. The clonotype was recovered from a man between 60 and 75 years old who had recovered from COVID-19. The material sequenced was peripheral blood. The CDR3 loop is CASSGQGWIAGELFF. Here the CDR3 DNA reads TGTGCCAGCAGCGGACAGGGTTGGATTGCCGGGGAGCTGTTTTTT.